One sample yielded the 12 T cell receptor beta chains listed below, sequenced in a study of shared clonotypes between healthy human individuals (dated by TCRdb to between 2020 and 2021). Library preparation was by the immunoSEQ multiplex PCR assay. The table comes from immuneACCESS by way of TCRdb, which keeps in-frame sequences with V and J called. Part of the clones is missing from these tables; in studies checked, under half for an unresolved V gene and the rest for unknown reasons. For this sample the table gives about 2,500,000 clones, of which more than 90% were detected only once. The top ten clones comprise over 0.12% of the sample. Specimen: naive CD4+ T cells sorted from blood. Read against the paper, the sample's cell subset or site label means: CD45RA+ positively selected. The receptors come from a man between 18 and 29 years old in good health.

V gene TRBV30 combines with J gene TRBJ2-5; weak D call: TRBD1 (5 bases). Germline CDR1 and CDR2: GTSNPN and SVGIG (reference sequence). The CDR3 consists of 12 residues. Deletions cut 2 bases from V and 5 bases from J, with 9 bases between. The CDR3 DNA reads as TGTGCCTGGAGTACCAAGGGGGAGACCCAGTACTTC. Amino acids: CAWSTKGETQYF.

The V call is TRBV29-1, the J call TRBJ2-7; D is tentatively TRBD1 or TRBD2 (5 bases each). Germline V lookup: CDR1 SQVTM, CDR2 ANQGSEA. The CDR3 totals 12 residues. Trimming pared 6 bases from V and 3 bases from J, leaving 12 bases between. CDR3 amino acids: CSVAGAGYEQYF. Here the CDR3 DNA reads TGCAGCGTAGCCGGGGCAGGCTACGAGCAGTACTTC.

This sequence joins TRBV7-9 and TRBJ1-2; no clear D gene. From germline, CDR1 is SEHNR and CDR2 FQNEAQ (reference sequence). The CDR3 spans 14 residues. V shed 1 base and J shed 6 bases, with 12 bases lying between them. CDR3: CASSLVEGRHGYTF. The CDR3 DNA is TGTGCCAGCAGCTTAGTTGAAGGGCGCCATGGCTACACCTTC. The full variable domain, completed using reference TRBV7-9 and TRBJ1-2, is DTGVSQNPRHKITKRGQNVTFRCDPISEHNRLYWYRQTLGQGPEFLTYFQNEAQLEKSRLLSDRFSAERPKGSFSTLEIQRTEQGDSAMYLCASSLVEGRHGYTFGSGTRLTVV.

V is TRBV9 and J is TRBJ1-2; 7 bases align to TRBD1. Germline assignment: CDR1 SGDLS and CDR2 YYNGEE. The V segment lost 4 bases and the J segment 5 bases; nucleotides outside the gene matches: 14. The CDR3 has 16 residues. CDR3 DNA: TGTGCCAGCAGCCCGGTGGGACAGAGCCTTGGGTATGGCTACACCTTC. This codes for CASSPVGQSLGYGYTF.

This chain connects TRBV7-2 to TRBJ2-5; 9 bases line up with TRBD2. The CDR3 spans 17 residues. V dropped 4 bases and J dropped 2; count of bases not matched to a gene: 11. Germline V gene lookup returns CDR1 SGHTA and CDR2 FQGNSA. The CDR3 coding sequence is TGTGCCAGCAGCTCGGTCGCCTGGCGGGAGGGGCAAGAGACCCAGTACTTC. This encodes CASSSVAWREGQETQYF.

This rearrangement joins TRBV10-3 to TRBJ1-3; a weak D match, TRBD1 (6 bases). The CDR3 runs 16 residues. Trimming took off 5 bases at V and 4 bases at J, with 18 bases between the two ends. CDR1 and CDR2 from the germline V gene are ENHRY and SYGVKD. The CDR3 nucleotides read TGTGCCATCAGTAAAGAGGATCCAGGGGTCGGAAACACCATATATTTT. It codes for CAISKEDPGVGNTIYF.

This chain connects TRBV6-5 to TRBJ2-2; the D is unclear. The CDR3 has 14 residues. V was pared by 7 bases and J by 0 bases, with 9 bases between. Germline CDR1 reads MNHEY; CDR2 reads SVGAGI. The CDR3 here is CASTLSTNTGELFF. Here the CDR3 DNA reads TGTGCCAGCACCTTATCTACGAACACCGGGGAGCTGTTTTTT.

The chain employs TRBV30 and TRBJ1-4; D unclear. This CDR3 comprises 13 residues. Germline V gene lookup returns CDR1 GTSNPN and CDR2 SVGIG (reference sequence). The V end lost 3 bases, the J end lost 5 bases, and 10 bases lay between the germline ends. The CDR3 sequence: CAWSPRLNEKLFF. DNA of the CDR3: TGTGCCTGGAGCCCCAGACTAAATGAAAAACTGTTTTTT.

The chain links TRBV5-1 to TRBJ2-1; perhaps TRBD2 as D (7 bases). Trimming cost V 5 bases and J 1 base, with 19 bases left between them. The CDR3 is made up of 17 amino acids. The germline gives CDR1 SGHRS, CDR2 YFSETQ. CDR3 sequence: CASSFEQGGWSYNEQFF. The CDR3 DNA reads TGCGCCAGCAGTTTCGAACAGGGAGGGTGGTCCTACAATGAGCAGTTCTTC.

The CDR3 region has the DNA TGTGCCAGCAGCTTATGGATGAACACTGAAGCTTTCTTT. The encoded protein is CASSLWMNTEAFF. V usage is TRBV9 and J usage is TRBJ1-1; D unresolved. The CDR3 has 13 amino acids. With 4 bases removed from V and 0 bases from J, the gap between germline ends came to 7 bases. Germline assignment: CDR1 SGDLS and CDR2 YYNGEE.

CDR3 DNA: TGTGCCAGCAGTTACGAGGACAGGGGGCTGAGGGGCTACACCTTC. It is translated as CASSYEDRGLRGYTF. The gene calls are TRBV6-5 and TRBJ1-2; 11 bases match TRBD1. The CDR3 length is 15 residues. Trimming took 2 bases from V and 8 from J; bases not matched to a gene: 7. In germline, CDR1 is MNHEY, CDR2 SVGAGI.

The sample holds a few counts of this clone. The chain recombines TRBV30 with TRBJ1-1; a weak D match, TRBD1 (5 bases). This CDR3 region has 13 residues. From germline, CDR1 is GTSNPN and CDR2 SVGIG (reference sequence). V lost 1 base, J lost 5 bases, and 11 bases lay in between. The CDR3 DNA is TGTGCCTGGAGTGCAGGGTGGGCGACTGAAGCTTTCTTT. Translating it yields CAWSAGWATEAFF.